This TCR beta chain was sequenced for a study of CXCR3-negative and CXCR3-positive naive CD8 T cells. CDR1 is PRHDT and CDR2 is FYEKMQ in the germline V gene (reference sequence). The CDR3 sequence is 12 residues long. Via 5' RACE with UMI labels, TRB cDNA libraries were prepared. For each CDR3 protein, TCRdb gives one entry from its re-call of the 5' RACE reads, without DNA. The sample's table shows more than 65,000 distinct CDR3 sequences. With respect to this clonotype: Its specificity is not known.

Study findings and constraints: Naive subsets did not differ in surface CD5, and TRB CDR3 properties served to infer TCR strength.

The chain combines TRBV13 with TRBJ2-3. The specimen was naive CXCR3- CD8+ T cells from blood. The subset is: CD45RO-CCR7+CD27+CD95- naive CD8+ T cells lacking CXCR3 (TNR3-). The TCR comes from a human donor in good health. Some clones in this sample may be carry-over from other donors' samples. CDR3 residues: CASSHRRDTQYF.